Sequencing of this T cell receptor beta chain was carried out in a study of shared clonotypes between healthy human individuals (dated by TCRdb to 2018 to 2020). Turning to the overall study: A couple of women and a few men aged 18 to 49 years were included in the cohort. Per donor, three plates each were used for CD4 naive and CD4 memory, two for CD8 naive, and one for CD8 memory. The study deeply sequenced blood TCR repertoires of about five healthy adults to estimate repertoire size and the extent of clonotype sharing between individuals. To increase sequencing depth and limit assay-specific biases, different laboratories used diverse techniques to prepare libraries and sequence TCR repertoires. Leukapheresis yielded between about 0.85 and 9.5 billion PBMCs per donor.

Broader findings and caveats from the paper: Rarefaction of sorted-subset datasets indicated incomplete sequencing despite the large sequencing depth. Sampling was restricted to blood, and TCR repertoires in tissues likely differ from the TCR repertoires found in blood. The small number of donors limited the genetic and exposure-history diversity represented. Based on pairwise subsampling, the degree of clonotype sharing among donors was expected to be affected by sequencing depth. About 5% of naive CD4, 3.5% of naive CD8, about 2.4% of memory CD4, and roughly 0.4% of memory CD8 clonotypes were shared across several donors. Compared with non-shared clonotypes, the clonotypes found in all four sorted-subset donors had higher generation probabilities. Larger estimated clonotype richness was generally found for naive subsets than for memory subsets.

CD8 naive samples were CD45RO-negative cells positively selected for CCR7, giving a CD45RA+CCR7+ population that excluded TemRA cells. The donors were healthy, HIV-negative adults with no recently reported acute infections or vaccinations. Only Caucasian adults living in Nashville, Tennessee, USA were represented among the donors. Blood was obtained by leukapheresis, after which PBMCs were separated by Ficoll-Histopaque density gradient centrifugation and cryopreserved in liquid nitrogen vapor phase. Analytical flow cytometry was used to check the purity and quantity of each magnetically sorted T cell population. From each sorted fraction, genomic DNA was isolated and quantified by UV absorbance on a Nanodrop 2000c. Using the deep immunoSEQ assay, TCR CDR3 regions were amplified from genomic DNA by multiplex PCR. Extracted genomic DNA from each cell subset was distributed evenly across all wells of several immunoSEQ 96-well plates, and each plate was treated as a replicate. For sorted subsets, approximately 190 ng of genomic DNA, equivalent to around 30,000 T cell genomes, went into each replicate PCR. Purified libraries were quantified with a Qubit 3.0 fluorometer, sized on a Bioanalyzer 2100, and re-quantified with the KAPA Library Quantification kit. Every immunoSEQ 96-well plate was sequenced on a separate single-read 150-cycle Illumina NextSeq 550 flow cell. Turning to the authors' computational methods: Because the immunoSEQ output included only junctional sequences and no quality scores, the filtering could not be the same as the filtering used for full-length reads. To assign V/J genes and CDR3, sequences were annotated using PyIR, a Python wrapper for IgBLAST v1.9, with IMGT germline references. Reads with weak V/J assignments (E-value above 1e-6), missing CDR3, stop codons, out-of-frame junctions, or ambiguous translated residues were removed. V3J clonotypes were defined as sequences sharing the same inferred V gene, J gene, and CDR3 amino acid sequence. The percentage overlap between two repertoires was calculated by dividing the number of shared unique clonotypes by the size of the smaller repertoire. RTK rarefaction, the Chao1 estimator, and Recon v2.1 estimates of unobserved clonotypes were used to assess repertoire richness. OLGA was used to compute generation probabilities for all TCRbeta clonotypes that the gDNA method yielded from several donors. What TCRdb holds here is the immuneACCESS table cut down to in-frame rearrangements. Part of the clones is not present; checked against another copy, under half of the missing clones reflect an unresolved V gene, and the others are unexplained. D and trimming were read from the DNA, whereas the V and J calls and clone size are those reported in that table. The sample table holds hundreds of thousands of clones, of which 95% to 96% were seen once. Jointly, the top ten make up approximately 0.1% of the sample.

As regards this clone: Its antigen specificity is not known. No clone much larger than this one lies a single base away; base qualities are absent. Within the sample, other DNA sequences also encode this same CDR3.

CDR1 and CDR2 are drawn from the germline V gene: SQVTM, ANQGSEA. CDR3 length: 14 amino acids, cysteine to phenylalanine. Only the CDR3 DNA is retained, 42 bases long and in frame from the first base. V and J lose 1 base and 4 bases, and a span of 11 bases separates them. The sequence links TRBV29-1 to TRBJ2-1, and perhaps TRBD2 as D gene, on 5 matching bases. Sequences were obtained from naive CD8+ T cells sorted from blood. The label giving this sample's cell subset or site can be read as: CD45RA+CCR7+. This TCR was sampled from a woman aged 25 to 39 in good health. In nucleotides, the sequence is TGCAGCGTTGAAGGTCGGGGTTTGTACAATGAGCAGTTCTTC. This gives the protein CSVEGRGLYNEQFF.